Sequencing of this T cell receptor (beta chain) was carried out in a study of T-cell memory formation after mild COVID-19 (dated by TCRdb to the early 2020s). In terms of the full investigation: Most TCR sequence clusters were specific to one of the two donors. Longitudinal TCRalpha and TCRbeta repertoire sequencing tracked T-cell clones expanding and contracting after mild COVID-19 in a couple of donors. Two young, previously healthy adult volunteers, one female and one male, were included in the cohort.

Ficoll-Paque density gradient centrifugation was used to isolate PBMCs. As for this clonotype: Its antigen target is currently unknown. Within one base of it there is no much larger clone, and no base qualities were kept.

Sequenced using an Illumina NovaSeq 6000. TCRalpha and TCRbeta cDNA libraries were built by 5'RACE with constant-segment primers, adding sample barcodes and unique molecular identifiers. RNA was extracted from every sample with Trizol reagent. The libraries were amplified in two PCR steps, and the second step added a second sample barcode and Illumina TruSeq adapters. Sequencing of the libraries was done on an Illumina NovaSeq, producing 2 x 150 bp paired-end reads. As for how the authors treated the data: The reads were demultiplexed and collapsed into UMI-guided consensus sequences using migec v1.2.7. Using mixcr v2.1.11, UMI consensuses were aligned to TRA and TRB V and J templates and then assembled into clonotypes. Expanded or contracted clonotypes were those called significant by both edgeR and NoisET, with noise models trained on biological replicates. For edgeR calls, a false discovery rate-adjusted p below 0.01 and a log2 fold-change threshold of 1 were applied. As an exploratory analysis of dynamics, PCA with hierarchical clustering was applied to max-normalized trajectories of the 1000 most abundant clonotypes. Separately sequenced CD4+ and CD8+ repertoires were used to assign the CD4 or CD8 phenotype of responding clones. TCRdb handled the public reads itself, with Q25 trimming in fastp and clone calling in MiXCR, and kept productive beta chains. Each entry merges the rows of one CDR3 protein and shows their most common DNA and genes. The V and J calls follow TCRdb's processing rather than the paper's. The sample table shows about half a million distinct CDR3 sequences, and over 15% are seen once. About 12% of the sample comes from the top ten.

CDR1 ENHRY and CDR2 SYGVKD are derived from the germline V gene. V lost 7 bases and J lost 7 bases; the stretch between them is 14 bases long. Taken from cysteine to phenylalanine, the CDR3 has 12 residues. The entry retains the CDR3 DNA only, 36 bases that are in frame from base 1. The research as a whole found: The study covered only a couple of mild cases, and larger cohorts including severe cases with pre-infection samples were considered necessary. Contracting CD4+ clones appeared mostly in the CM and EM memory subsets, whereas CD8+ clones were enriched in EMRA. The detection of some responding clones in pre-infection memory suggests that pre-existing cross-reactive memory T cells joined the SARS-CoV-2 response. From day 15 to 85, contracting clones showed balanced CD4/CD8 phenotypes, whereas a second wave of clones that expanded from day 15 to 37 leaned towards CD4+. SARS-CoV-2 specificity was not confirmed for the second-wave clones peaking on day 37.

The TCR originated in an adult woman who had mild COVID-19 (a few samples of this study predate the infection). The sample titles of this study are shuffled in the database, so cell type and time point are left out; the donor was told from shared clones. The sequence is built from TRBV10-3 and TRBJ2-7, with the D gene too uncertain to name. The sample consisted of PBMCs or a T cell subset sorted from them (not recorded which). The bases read TGTGCCATCACACACACCTCGGGTGAGCAGTACTTC. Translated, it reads CAITHTSGEQYF.